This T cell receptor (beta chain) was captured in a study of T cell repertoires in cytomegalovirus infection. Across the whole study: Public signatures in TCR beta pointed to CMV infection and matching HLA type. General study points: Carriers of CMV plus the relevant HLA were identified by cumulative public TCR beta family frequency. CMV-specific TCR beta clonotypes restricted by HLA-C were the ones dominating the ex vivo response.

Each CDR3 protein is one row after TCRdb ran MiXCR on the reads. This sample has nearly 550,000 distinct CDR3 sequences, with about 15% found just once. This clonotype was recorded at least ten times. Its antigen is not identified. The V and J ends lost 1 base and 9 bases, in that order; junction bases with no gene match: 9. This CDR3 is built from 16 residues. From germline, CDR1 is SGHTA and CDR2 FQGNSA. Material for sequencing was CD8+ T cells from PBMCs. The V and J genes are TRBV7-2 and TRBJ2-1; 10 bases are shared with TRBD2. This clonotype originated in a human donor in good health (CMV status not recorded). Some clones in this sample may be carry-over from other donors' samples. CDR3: CASSLGPLAGVGEQFF. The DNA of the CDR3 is TGTGCCAGCAGCTTAGGACCTCTAGCGGGAGTGGGTGAGCAGTTCTTC.